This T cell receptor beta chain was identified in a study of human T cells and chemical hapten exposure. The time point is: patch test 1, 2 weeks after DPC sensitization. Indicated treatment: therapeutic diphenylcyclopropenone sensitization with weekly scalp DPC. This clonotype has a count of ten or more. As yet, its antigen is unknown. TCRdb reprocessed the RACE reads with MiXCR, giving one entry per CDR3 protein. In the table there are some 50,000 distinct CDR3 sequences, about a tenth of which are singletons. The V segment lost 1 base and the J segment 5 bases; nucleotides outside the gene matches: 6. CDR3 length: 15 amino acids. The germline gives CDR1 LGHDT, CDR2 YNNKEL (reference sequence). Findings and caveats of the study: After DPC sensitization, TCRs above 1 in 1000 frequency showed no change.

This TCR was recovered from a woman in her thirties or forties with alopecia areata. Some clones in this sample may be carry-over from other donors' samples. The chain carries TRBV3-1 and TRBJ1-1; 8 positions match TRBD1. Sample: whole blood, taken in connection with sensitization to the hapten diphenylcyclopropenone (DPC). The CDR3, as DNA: TGTGCCAGCAGCCAAGGACAGGGGAGAGATACTGAAGCTTTCTTT. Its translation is CASSQGQGRDTEAFF.